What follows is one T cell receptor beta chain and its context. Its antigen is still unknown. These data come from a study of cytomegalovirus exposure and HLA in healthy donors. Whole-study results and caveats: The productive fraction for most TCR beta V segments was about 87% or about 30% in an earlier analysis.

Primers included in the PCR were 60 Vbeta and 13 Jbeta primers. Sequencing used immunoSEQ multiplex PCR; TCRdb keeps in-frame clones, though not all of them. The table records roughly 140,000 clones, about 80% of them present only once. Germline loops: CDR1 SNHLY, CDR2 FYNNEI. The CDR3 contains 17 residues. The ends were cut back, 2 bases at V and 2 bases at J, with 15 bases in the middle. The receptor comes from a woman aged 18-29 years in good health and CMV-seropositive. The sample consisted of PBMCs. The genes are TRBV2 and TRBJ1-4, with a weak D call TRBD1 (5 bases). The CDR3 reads CASSERGSAWTNEKLFF. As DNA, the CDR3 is TGTGCCAGCAGTGAAAGGGGTTCGGCTTGGACTAATGAAAAACTGTTTTTT.